The 29 T cell receptor beta chains given below trace back to one sample, sequenced in a study of shared clonotypes between healthy human individuals. Profiling relied on immunoSEQ multiplex PCR, and the TCRdb table lists in-frame clones only, not all of them. The table has roughly 500,000 clones, 90% to 97% seen once. The sequenced material came from naive CD4+ T cells sorted from blood. Subset indicated: CD45RA+ positively selected. The receptors shown here come from a woman between 25 and 40 years old in good health.

This chain links TRBV10-3 with TRBJ1-1; the D gene is possibly TRBD1 (5 bases). Germline CDR1 is ENHRY and CDR2 is SYGVKD. The CDR3 runs to 15 residues. V was clipped by 1 base and J by 1 base, with 10 bases between them. Written as DNA, the CDR3 is TGTGCCATCAGTGAGTGGGGGATATGGAACACTGAAGCTTTCTTT. Translating it yields CAISEWGIWNTEAFF.

J is TRBJ1-2 and V is TRBV5-1; D remains ambiguous. Germline V lookup: CDR1 SGHRS, CDR2 YFSETQ. CDR3 size: 13 residues. Trimming pared 4 bases from V and 5 bases from J, leaving 12 bases between. DNA for the CDR3: TGCGCCAGCAGCCTCTCGGGTGATTATGGCTACACCTTC. Amino acid sequence: CASSLSGDYGYTF.

This sequence joins TRBV28 and TRBJ1-1; no definite D call. Germline lookup yields CDR1 MDHEN and CDR2 SYDVKM. This CDR3 has 12 amino acids. Between the trimmed V and J ends, which lost 4 bases and 1 base, there was a span of 4 bases. This CDR3 is CASSWANTEAFF. DNA of the CDR3: TGTGCCAGCAGTTGGGCGAACACTGAAGCTTTCTTT.

The chain combines TRBV28 with TRBJ2-7; TRBD2 aligns across 12 bases. The germline V gene has CDR1 MDHEN and CDR2 SYDVKM. J was trimmed by 3 bases and V by 8 bases; bases with no gene match: 8. The CDR3 consists of 15 residues. CDR3 in DNA: TGTGCCAGCGGAGGACTAGCGGGATCGGACTACGAGCAGTACTTC. It yields the protein CASGGLAGSDYEQYF.

This clone was detected only once. The chain recombines TRBV28 with TRBJ2-5; 13 bases match TRBD2. The J call is in doubt because the DNA end fits TRBJ2-7 better. The CDR3 loop spans 16 amino acids. The germline V gene has CDR1 MDHEN and CDR2 SYDVKM. CDR3 region: CASSPLKGLAGVEQYF. CDR3 in DNA: TGTGCCAGCAGCCCGTTAAAAGGACTAGCGGGAGTCGAGCAGTACTTC.

This chain uses TRBV10-2 with TRBJ1-5; D call uncertain. CDR3 length: 13 amino acids. V was cut by 7 bases and J by 7 bases, with 14 bases left in between. Germline CDR1 reads WSHSY; CDR2 reads SAAADI. The CDR3 reads CASNDRVSQPQHF. For the CDR3, the DNA is TGCGCCAGCAATGACCGGGTTAGCCAGCCCCAGCATTTT.

The chain links TRBV5-4 to TRBJ1-2, with D tentatively TRBD1 (6 bases). CDR3 size: 15 residues. CDR1 is SGHNT, CDR2 YYREEE, per germline (reference sequence). The V end lost 2 bases, the J end lost 4 bases, and 15 bases lay between the germline ends. Here the CDR3 reads CASSFPDRRTYGYTF. The CDR3 DNA reads as TGTGCCAGCAGCTTTCCCGACAGGAGGACCTATGGCTACACCTTC.

This clone was counted a single time. The rearrangement links TRBV28 to TRBJ2-1; the match to TRBD1 covers 9 bases. The CDR3 consists of 17 residues. V dropped 5 bases and J dropped 3; count of bases not matched to a gene: 11. The germline V gene encodes CDR1 MDHEN and CDR2 SYDVKM. The CDR3 sequence is CASSPGTGIVYYNEQFF. Here the CDR3 DNA reads TGTGCCAGCAGTCCCGGGACAGGGATTGTCTACTACAATGAGCAGTTCTTC. The whole variable domain, filled in from reference TRBV28 and TRBJ2-1, reads DVKVTQSSRYLVKRTGEKVFLECVQDMDHENMFWYRQDPGLGLRLIYFSYDVKMKEKGDIPEGYSVSREKKERFSLILESASTNQTSMYLCASSPGTGIVYYNEQFFGPGTRLTVL.

This chain joins TRBV6-5 and TRBJ2-5; 7 nucleotides match TRBD1. V shed 2 bases and J 5 bases; nucleotides not matched to a gene: 8. Germline CDR1 MNHEY, CDR2 SVGAGI. The CDR3 loop spans 15 amino acids. The CDR3 loop is CASSYENRGVETQYF. CDR3 sequence (DNA): TGTGCCAGCAGTTACGAGAACAGGGGAGTGGAGACCCAGTACTTC.

The chain employs TRBV6-5 and TRBJ2-7, with 8 bases lining up with TRBD1. Per the germline V gene, CDR1 is MNHEY and CDR2 is SVGAGI. V gave up 7 bases and J gave up 3 bases; unmatched junction bases: 11. This CDR3 is built from 15 residues. The CDR3 loop reads CASKLTRDRIYEQYF. CDR3 sequence (DNA): TGTGCCAGCAAGCTCACCCGGGACAGGATCTACGAGCAGTACTTC.

The rearrangement joins TRBV27 to TRBJ2-5; D ambiguous. The assigned J gene may be wrong: the sequence end matches TRBJ2-7 better. Germline CDR1 MNHEY, CDR2 SMNVEV (reference sequence). The CDR3 is 16 residues long. CDR3 sequence: CASSFREPRSSYEQYF. CDR3 in DNA: TGTGCCAGCAGTTTCAGAGAGCCTAGAAGCTCCTACGAGCAGTACTTC.

V usage is TRBV2 and J usage is TRBJ2-5, with D tentatively TRBD1 (5 bases). Germline assignment: CDR1 SNHLY and CDR2 FYNNEI. The CDR3 consists of 13 residues. V gave up 4 bases and J gave up 2 bases, with 8 bases separating them. DNA for the CDR3: TGTGCCAGCAGTGTACAGGCACAAGAGACCCAGTACTTC. Translation: CASSVQAQETQYF.

The J gene is TRBJ1-1, the V gene TRBV28, with D possibly being TRBD1 (5 bases). This CDR3 region has 13 residues. From germline, CDR1 is MDHEN and CDR2 SYDVKM. V dropped 6 bases and J dropped 1 base, with 9 bases sitting between them. This chain's CDR3 is CASRGTANTEAFF. The CDR3 DNA is TGTGCCAGCAGGGGGACGGCGAACACTGAAGCTTTCTTT.

This sequence joins TRBV7-8 and TRBJ2-5; 13 bases agree with TRBD2. The better agreement between TRBJ2-7 and the DNA end casts doubt on the J call. The CDR3 consists of 15 residues. CDR1 and CDR2 from the germline V gene are SGHVS and FQNEAQ. CDR3 loop: CASSPGLAGSGEQYF. The CDR3 DNA sequence: TGTGCCAGCAGCCCGGGACTAGCGGGGTCGGGCGAGCAGTACTTC.

This chain joins TRBV5-1 and TRBJ1-4, with D tentatively TRBD1 (5 bases). Germline CDR1 and CDR2: SGHRS and YFSETQ. CDR3 length: 14 residues. Between the trimmed V and J ends, which lost 4 bases and 4 bases, there was a span of 11 bases. CDR3 sequence (DNA): TGCGCCAGCAGCCTCCTGGGGGGTAATGAAAAACTGTTTTTT. Its translation: CASSLLGGNEKLFF.

V is TRBV7-2 and J is TRBJ2-7; 9 bases map to TRBD2. The ends lost 7 bases at V and 5 bases at J; junction bases unmatched: 9. The CDR3 covers 14 residues. Germline V CDR1 and CDR2: SGHTA, FQGNSA. CDR3 loop: CASTRWASGNEQYF. CDR3 sequence (DNA): TGTGCCAGCACCCGGTGGGCTAGCGGGAACGAGCAGTACTTC.

This sequence joins TRBV5-1 and TRBJ2-3, with D perhaps matching TRBD1 (5 bases). Trimming shortened V by 3 bases and J by 3 bases, and 14 bases separated the two germline ends. Germline V lookup: CDR1 SGHRS, CDR2 YFSETQ. This CDR3 spans 15 amino acids. The CDR3, as DNA: TGCGCCAGCAGCTCGCAGACAGATCGGACAGATACGCAGTATTTT. This codes for CASSSQTDRTDTQYF.

The V gene is TRBV25-1, the J gene TRBJ2-2; D gene unclear. The V end was cut by 6 bases, the J end by 6 bases, with 5 bases between. The length of the CDR3 is 11 residues. Looked up from germline, CDR1 is MGHDK and CDR2 is SYGVNS. DNA of the CDR3: TGTGCCAGCAGGGGTGCCGGGGAGCTGTTTTTT. Encoded protein: CASRGAGELFF.

The J gene is TRBJ1-5, the V gene TRBV5-6; D possibly corresponds to TRBD1 (6 bases). The ends were cut back, 1 base at V and 4 bases at J, with 9 bases in the middle. The CDR3 has 14 amino acids. Per the germline V gene, CDR1 is SGHDT and CDR2 is YYEEEE. Written as DNA, the CDR3 is TGTGCCAGCAGCTTGAGGACAGCTAATCAGCCCCAGCATTTT. Amino acid sequence: CASSLRTANQPQHF.

The chain has TRBV6-5 and TRBJ2-3; no clear D gene. This CDR3 has 15 residues. Trimming stripped 6 bases from V and 1 base from J, with 14 bases between. Looked up from germline, CDR1 is MNHEY and CDR2 is SVGAGI. The CDR3 nucleotides read TGTGCCAGCAGCCCCGGTGGGAAGGGCACAGATACGCAGTATTTT. Its protein product is CASSPGGKGTDTQYF.

The chain carries TRBV5-4 and TRBJ2-1; 9 bases agree with TRBD2. In germline, CDR1 is SGHNT, CDR2 YYREEE (reference sequence). CDR3 length: 16 amino acids. Losses at the gene ends were 0 bases for V and 7 bases for J; bases not matched to a gene: 8. DNA of the CDR3: TGTGCCAGCAGCTTGGCCGGGCTAGCGGGGAGGAATGAGCAGTTCTTC. As protein: CASSLAGLAGRNEQFF.

V and J are TRBV14 and TRBJ1-3; D is possibly TRBD1 (6 bases). The CDR3 contains 14 residues. Trimming shortened V by 4 bases and J by 0 bases, and 7 bases separated the two germline ends. CDR1 is SGHDN and CDR2 is FVKESK in the germline V gene. The DNA for the CDR3 is TGTGCCAGCAGCCGACAGGACTCTGGAAACACCATATATTTT. Translating gives CASSRQDSGNTIYF.

This chain connects TRBV18 to TRBJ1-1, with a weak D call TRBD1 (5 bases). CDR3 size: 13 residues. Germline V gene sequence: CDR1 KGHSH, CDR2 LQKENI. Trimming left V 1 base short and J 4 bases short, with 7 bases between. As DNA, the CDR3 is TGTGCCAGCTCACCACAAGACAGCACTGAAGCTTTCTTT. This encodes CASSPQDSTEAFF.

The chain recombines TRBV27 with TRBJ2-7; a weak D match, TRBD2 (6 bases). CDR3 length: 20 residues. Germline CDR1 is MNHEY and CDR2 is SMNVEV (reference sequence). Trimming left V 5 bases short and J 6 bases short, with 35 bases between. CDR3 sequence reads: CASSHGLLFSLGGSEGEQYF. Written as DNA, the CDR3 is TGTGCCAGCAGTCACGGGCTCCTTTTTAGTCTCGGGGGTTCGGAGGGCGAGCAGTACTTC.

The gene calls are TRBV11-2 and TRBJ2-7, with 7 bases lining up with TRBD2. CDR3 size: 16 residues. The trim removed 3 bases at V and 0 bases at J, leaving 8 bases unmatched. In germline, CDR1 is SGHAT, CDR2 FQNNGV. CDR3 sequence: CASSFTSGEGSYEQYF. The CDR3 coding sequence is TGTGCCAGCAGCTTTACATCGGGGGAGGGCTCCTACGAGCAGTACTTC.

The V call is TRBV5-1, the J call TRBJ2-7, with 7 bases fitting TRBD1. CDR1 is SGHRS and CDR2 is YFSETQ in the germline V gene. There are 15 residues in the CDR3. Trimming removed 4 bases from V and 0 bases from J; junction bases left unmatched: 7. In DNA form, the CDR3 reads TGCGCCAGCAGCCAGGTGGGACAGAGCTCCTACGAGCAGTACTTC. This codes for CASSQVGQSSYEQYF.

The V and J genes are TRBV27 and TRBJ2-1; D may match TRBD1 or TRBD2 (9 bases each). Looked up from germline, CDR1 is MNHEY and CDR2 is SMNVEV (reference sequence). This CDR3 spans 19 amino acids. V was clipped by 5 bases and J by 6 bases, with 29 bases between them. The CDR3 DNA is TGTGCCAGCAGTACCCGACAGGGGGATGCAGCGGGAGGCCTCAATGAGCAGTTCTTC. Residues: CASSTRQGDAAGGLNEQFF.

This clone was observed a few times. This rearrangement joins TRBV27 to TRBJ1-1; D unresolved. The V gene's germline CDR1 is MNHEY and CDR2 SMNVEV (reference sequence). This CDR3 is built from 12 residues. Trimming left V 7 bases short and J 2 bases short, with 8 bases between. The CDR3 protein is CASMRVNTEAFF. CDR3 bases: TGTGCCAGCATGCGGGTTAACACTGAAGCTTTCTTT.

The chain joins TRBV6-5 to TRBJ2-2; possible D gene TRBD2, 6 bases. The ends were cut back, 6 bases at V and 7 bases at J, with 12 bases in the middle. Germline V CDR1 and CDR2: MNHEY, SVGAGI. The CDR3 is 13 amino acids. The DNA for the CDR3 is TGTGCCAGCAGCGCGACTAGGAGCGGGGAGCTGTTTTTT. Its translation: CASSATRSGELFF.